This T cell receptor (beta chain) was observed in a study of T cell responses to AZD1222 COVID-19 vaccine (TCRdb year 2021). General notes on the study: TCR sequencing was performed for roughly 240 trial participants, of whom some 200 were given two doses of AZD1222 and 26 were given two doses of MenACWY control vaccine. Trial participants were enrolled into age subgroups of 18-55, 56-69 and 70-plus years, which contained about 150, 28 and 57 TCR-sequenced participants, respectively.

The CDR3 regions of human TCRbeta chains were analyzed by immunosequencing. The authors processed their data as follows. Repertoire TCRs were checked for matches against a reference library of SARS-CoV-2-specific TCRs that had been generated using the MIRA antigen-specificity platform. Breadth was defined as the fraction of unique TCRs that were SARS-CoV-2-associated. Depth was defined as the fraction of total T cells that were SARS-CoV-2-associated. Using the MIRA data, every spike-specific TCR was mapped to the spike region that the TCR reacted to and assigned to either a CD4 or a CD8 class. Log10-transformed breadth and depth values were compared by one-way ANOVA with Sidak's multiple comparisons tests. The table comes from immuneACCESS by way of TCRdb, which keeps in-frame sequences with V and J called. Part of the clones is missing from these tables; in studies checked, under half for an unresolved V gene and the rest for unknown reasons. V and J calls and clone size are those listed in that table; D and trimming were worked out from the DNA. The sample table records approximately 190,000 clones; around nine tenths of these occur just once. The ten biggest clones cover 3.5% to 4% of the sample.

CDR1 and CDR2, looked up from the germline V gene, are SGHTA and FQGNSA. The CDR3 starts with the cysteine, ends with the phenylalanine, and has 14 residues. Only the CDR3 region is kept as DNA, spanning 42 bases read in frame from base 1. V is reduced by 5 bases and J by 8 bases, leaving a spacing of 18 bases between them. What the time point label conveys for this sample: about 28 days (+/-7) after the second vaccine dose. The intended sense of this specimen's treatment or condition label: meningococcal conjugate vaccine given as trial control. Vaccinee samples were obtained from the UK trials COV001 and COV002, which included a single-blind randomized controlled phase 2/3 trial of AZD1222 (ChAdOx1 nCoV-19) in healthy adults. For TCRbeta chain sequencing, PBMC samples were collected from trial participants at day 0 and at day 28 after the second dose. Here is what the overall study found, with its caveats: The 56-69-year group was small, and its depth increase did not reach significance, likely because of low power. Participants were mostly white British, with more females than males. The authors suggested clonal diversity may have been underestimated. CD4 TCRs associated with the vaccine covered the entire spike protein, and the dominant responses were in regions 160-218 and 743-854. A significant rise in spike-specific TCR breadth and depth was observed after two AZD1222 doses relative to day 0 and relative to MenACWY recipients. Because no day 14 peak-response samples were available, repertoires were characterized only after the peak T cell response. Reportedly, almost half of the unique spike-specific TCRs recognized epitopes lying outside the regions that are mutated in the B.1.351 and B.1.1.7 variants. Conclusions about previously exposed vaccinees are limited, since just 6 or 7 AZD1222 recipients were seropositive for SARS-CoV-2 at baseline.

Points on this clone: The antigen it binds to is not known. No per-base quality is available; no much larger clone lies one base away.

The V and J segments used are TRBV7-2 and TRBJ1-2; possibly the D gene is TRBD1, per 5 matching bases. This sequence was found in an adult who received the MenACWY meningococcal vaccine as a control. This specimen was peripheral blood, taken 28 days after the second dose of the MenACWY control vaccine. The sequenced DNA is TGTGCCAGCAGCGAGGGGAACCTCCAGCAGGGCTACACCTTC. Its translation reads: CASSEGNLQQGYTF.